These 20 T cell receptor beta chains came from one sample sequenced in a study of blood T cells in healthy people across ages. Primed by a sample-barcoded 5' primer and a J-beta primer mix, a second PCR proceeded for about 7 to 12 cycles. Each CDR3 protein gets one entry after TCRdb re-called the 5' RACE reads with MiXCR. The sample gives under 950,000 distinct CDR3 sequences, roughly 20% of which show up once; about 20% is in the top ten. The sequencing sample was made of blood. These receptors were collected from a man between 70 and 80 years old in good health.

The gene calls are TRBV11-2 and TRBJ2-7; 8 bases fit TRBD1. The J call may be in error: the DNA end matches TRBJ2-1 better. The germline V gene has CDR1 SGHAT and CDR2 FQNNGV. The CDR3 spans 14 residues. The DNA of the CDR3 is TGTGCCAGCAGCTTCCGACAGGGGTGGAATGAGCAGTTCTTC. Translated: CASSFRQGWNEQFF.

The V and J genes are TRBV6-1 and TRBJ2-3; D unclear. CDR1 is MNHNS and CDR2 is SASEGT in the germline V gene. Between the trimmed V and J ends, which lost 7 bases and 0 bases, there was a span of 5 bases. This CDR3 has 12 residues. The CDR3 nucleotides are TGTGCCAGCATGGCTAGCACAGATACGCAGTATTTT. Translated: CASMASTDTQYF.

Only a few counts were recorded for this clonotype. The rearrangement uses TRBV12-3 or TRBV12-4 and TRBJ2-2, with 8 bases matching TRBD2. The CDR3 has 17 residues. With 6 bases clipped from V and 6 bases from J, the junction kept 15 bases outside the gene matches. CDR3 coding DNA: TGTGCCAGCAGAAACCACGGACTAGCAGCAGAGGCCGGGGAGCTGTTTTTT. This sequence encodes CASRNHGLAAEAGELFF.

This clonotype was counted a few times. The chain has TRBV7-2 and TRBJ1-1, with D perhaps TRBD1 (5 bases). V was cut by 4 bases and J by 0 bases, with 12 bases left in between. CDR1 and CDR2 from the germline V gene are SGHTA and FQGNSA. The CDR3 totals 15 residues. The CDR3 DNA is TGTGCCAGCAGCTGGGGGACGGGGATGAACACTGAAGCTTTCTTT. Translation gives CASSWGTGMNTEAFF.

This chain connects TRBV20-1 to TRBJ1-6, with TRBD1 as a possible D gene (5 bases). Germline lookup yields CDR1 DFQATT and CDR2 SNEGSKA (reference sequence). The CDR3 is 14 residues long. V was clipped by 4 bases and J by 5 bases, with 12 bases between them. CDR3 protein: CSATTTGNNSPLHF. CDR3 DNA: TGCAGTGCTACAACTACAGGCAATAATTCACCCCTCCACTTT.

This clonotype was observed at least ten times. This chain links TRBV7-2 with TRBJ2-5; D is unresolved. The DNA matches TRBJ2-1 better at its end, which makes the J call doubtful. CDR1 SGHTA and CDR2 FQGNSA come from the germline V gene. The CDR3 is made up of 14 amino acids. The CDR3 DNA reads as TGTGCCAGCAGCCCCGGCGAGGCGAGTAATGAGCAGTTCTTC. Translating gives CASSPGEASNEQFF.

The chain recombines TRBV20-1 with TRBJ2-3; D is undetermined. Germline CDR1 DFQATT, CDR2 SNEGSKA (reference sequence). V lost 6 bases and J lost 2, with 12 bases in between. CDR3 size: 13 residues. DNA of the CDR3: TGCAGTGCCCCTGGACCCTACACAGATACGCAGTATTTT. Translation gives CSAPGPYTDTQYF.

DNA for the CDR3: TGTGCCAGCAGCGGACTAGCGGGAGTCGGAGGCGGGGAGCTGTTTTTT. It is translated as CASSGLAGVGGGELFF. The chain uses TRBV5-4 and TRBJ2-2; 13 nucleotides align to TRBD2. CDR1 and CDR2 from the germline V gene are SGHNT and YYREEE (reference sequence). Trimming at V came to 4 bases and at J to 7 bases, leaving 7 bases not matched to a gene. The CDR3 runs to 16 residues.

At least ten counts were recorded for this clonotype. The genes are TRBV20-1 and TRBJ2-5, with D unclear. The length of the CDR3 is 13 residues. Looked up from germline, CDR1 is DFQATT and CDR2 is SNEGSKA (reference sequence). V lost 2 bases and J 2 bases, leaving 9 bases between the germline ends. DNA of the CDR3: TGCAGTGCTAGATCCCCCGCTCAAGAGACCCAGTACTTC. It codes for CSARSPAQETQYF.

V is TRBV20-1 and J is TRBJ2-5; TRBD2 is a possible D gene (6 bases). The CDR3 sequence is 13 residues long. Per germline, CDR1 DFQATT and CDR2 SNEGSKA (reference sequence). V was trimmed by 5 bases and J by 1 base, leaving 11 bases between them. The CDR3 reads CSAPGTSQETQYF. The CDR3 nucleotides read TGCAGTGCTCCCGGGACTTCCCAAGAGACCCAGTACTTC.

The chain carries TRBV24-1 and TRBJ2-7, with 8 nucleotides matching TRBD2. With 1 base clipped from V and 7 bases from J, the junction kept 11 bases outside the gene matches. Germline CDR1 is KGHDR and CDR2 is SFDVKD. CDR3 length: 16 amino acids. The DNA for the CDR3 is TGTGCCACCAGTGATTTCTTGCGGGAGGCCCCCAGGGAGCAGTACGTC. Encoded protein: CATSDFLREAPREQYV.

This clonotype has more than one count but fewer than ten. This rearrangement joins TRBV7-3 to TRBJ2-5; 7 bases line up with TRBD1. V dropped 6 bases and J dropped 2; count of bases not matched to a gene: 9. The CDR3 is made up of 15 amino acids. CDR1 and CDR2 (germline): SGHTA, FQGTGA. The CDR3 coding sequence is TGTGCCAGCAGTTTCTCAGGGACAGAACAAGAGACCCAGTACTTC. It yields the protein CASSFSGTEQETQYF.

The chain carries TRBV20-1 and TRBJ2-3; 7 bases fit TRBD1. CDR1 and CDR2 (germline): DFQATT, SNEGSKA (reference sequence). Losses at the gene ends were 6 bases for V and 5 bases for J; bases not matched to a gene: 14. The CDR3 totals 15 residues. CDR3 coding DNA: TGCAGTGCGTACGGCTCTCCCTCAGGGGGAGATACGCAGTATTTT. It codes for CSAYGSPSGGDTQYF.

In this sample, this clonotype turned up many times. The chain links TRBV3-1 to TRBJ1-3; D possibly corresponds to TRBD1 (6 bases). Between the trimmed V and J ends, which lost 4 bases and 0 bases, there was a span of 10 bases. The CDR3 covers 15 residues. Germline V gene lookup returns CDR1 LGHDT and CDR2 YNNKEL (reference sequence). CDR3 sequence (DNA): TGTGCCAGCAGCCGCCAGGGGAGCTCTGGAAACACCATATATTTT. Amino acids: CASSRQGSSGNTIYF. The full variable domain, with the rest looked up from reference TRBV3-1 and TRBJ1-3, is DTAVSQTPKYLVTQMGNDKSIKCEQNLGHDTMYWYKQDSKKFLKIMFSYNNKELIINETVPNRFSPKSPDKAHLNLHINSLELGDSAVYFCASSRQGSSGNTIYFGEGSWLTVV.

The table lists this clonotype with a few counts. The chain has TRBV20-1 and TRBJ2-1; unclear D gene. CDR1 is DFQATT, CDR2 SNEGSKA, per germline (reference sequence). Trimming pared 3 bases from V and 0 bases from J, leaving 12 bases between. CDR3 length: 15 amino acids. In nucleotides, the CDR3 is TGCAGTGCTAGCTTCACTGCGAGCTCCTACAATGAGCAGTTCTTC. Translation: CSASFTASSYNEQFF.

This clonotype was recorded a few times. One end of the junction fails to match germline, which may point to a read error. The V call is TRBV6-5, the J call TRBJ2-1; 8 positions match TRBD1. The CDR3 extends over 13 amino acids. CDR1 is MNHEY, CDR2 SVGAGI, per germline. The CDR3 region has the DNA TGTGCCAGCAGTAGACAGGGGACCAATGAACAGTTCTTC. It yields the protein CASSRQGTNEQFF.

DNA for the CDR3: TGTGCCAGCAGTTTAGAGGGTCTAGGGGGGGGGGCAGATGTGGAGTATTTT. Translating it yields CASSLEGLGGGADVEYF. The rearrangement links TRBV12-3 or TRBV12-4 to TRBJ2-3; D perhaps matches TRBD2 (7 bases). Trimming took off 1 base at V and 13 bases at J, with 27 bases between the two ends. This CDR3 has 17 residues.

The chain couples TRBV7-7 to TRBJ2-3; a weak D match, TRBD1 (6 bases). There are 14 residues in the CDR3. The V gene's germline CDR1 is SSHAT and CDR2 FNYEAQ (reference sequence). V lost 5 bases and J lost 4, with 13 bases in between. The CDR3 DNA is TGTGCCAGCAGCAGGACAGTTTTGGCAGATACGCAGTATTTT. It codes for CASSRTVLADTQYF.

As DNA, the CDR3 is TGTGCCAGCAGCCCCGGGGGGCGGGCAGATACGCAGTATTTT. Its translation is CASSPGGRADTQYF. The chain uses TRBV12-3 or TRBV12-4 and TRBJ2-3; D perhaps matches TRBD2 (7 bases). Trimming cost V 6 bases and J 4 bases, with 14 bases left between them. The CDR3 runs 14 residues.

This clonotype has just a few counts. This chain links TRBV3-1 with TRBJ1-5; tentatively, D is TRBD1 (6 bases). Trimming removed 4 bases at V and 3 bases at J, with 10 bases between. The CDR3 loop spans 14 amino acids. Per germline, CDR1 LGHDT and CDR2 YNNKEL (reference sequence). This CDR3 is CASSPRGNNQPQHF. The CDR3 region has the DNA TGTGCCAGCAGCCCAAGGGGGAACAATCAGCCCCAGCATTTT.